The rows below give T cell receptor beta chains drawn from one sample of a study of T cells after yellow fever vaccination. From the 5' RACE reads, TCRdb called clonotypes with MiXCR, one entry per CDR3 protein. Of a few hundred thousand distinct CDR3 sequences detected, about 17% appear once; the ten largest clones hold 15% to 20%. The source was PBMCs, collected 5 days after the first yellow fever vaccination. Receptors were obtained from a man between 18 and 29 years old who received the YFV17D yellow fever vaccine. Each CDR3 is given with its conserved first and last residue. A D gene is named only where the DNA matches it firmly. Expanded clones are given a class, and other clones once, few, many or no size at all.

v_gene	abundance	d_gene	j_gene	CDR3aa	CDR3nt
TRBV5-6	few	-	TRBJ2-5	CASSTPRQAIGTQYF	TGTGCCAGCAGCACCCCGAGACAGGCGATAGGGACCCAGTACTTC
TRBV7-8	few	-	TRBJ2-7	CASSLQGLRARDEQYF	TGTGCCAGCAGCTTACAGGGGCTCCGGGCGAGAGACGAGCAGTACTTC
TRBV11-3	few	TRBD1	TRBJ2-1	CASSLGGTANNEQFF	TGTGCCAGCAGCTTAGGGGGGACAGCAAACAATGAGCAGTTCTTC
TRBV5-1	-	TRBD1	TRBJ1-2	CASSLSRDRQDGYTF	TGCGCCAGCAGCTTGTCCCGGGACAGACAGGATGGCTACACCTTC
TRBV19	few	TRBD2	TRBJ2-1	CASTLSAGGQEFF	TGTGCCAGTACCCTTTCCGCGGGGGGGCAGGAGTTCTTC
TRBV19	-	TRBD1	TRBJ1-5	CASNRQGYSNQPQHF	TGTGCCAGTAACCGACAGGGCTATAGCAATCAGCCCCAGCATTTT
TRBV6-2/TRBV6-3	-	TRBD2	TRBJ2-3	CAGRRGGTDTQYF	TGTGCCGGCCGCCGGGGGGGCACAGATACGCAGTATTTT
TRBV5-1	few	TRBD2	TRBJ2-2	CASSFPGLAGGTGELFF	TGCGCCAGCAGCTTTCCGGGACTAGCTGGGGGCACCGGGGAGCTGTTTTTT
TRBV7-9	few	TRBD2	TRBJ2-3	CASSGQRGGPDTQYF	TGTGCCAGCAGCGGCCAGCGGGGGGGCCCAGATACGCAGTATTTT
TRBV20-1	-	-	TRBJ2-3	CSARFRSEDTQYF	TGCAGTGCTAGGTTCAGGTCCGAAGATACGCAGTATTTT
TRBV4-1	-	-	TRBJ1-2	CASSQASGPQLYGYTF	TGCGCCAGCAGCCAAGCCTCTGGGCCACAACTCTATGGCTACACCTTC
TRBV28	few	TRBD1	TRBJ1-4	CASSRQSGTVNEKLFF	TGTGCCAGCAGCCGTCAGTCCGGGACAGTTAATGAAAAACTGTTTTTT
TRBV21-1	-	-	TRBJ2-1	CASSKGPGGSYNEQFF	TGTGCCAGCAGCAAAGGCCCGGGAGGCTCCTACAATGAGCAGTTCTTC
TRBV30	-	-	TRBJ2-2	CAWSYSNTGELFF	TGTGCCTGGTCATACTCGAACACCGGGGAGCTGTTTTTT
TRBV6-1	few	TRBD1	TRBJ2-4	CASSPGQGIYGSIQYF	TGTGCCAGCAGCCCGGGACAGGGTATCTATGGTAGCATTCAGTACTTC
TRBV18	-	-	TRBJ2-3	CASSPRASLSDTQYF	TGTGCCAGCTCACCGAGGGCTTCCCTTTCAGATACGCAGTATTTT
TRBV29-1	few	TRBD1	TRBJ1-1	CSVDPGQMNTEAFF	TGCAGCGTTGATCCGGGACAGATGAACACTGAAGCTTTCTTT
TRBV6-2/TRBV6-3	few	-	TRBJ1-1	CASSWTRLNTEAFF	TGTGCCAGCAGCTGGACTCGCTTGAACACTGAAGCTTTCTTT
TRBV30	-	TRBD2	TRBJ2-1	CAWSGSGAGYNEQFF	TGTGCCTGGAGTGGAAGCGGGGCTGGCTACAATGAGCAGTTCTTC
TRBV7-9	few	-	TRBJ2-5	CASSLPLQLPQETQYF	TGTGCCAGCAGCTTACCTCTCCAGCTACCCCAAGAGACCCAGTACTTC
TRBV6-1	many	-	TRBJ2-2	CASSGAGAANTGELFF	TGTGCCAGCTCCGGGGCGGGGGCGGCGAACACCGGGGAGCTGTTTTTT
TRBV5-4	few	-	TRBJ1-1	CASSLKGVGDTEAFF	TGTGCCAGCAGCTTGAAGGGGGTAGGTGACACTGAAGCTTTCTTT
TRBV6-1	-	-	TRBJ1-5	CASSEVGRPQHF	TGTGCCAGCAGTGAAGTGGGCCGGCCCCAGCATTTT
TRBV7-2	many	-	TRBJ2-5	CASSPRLVETQYF	TGTGCCAGCAGCCCACGACTAGTAGAGACCCAGTACTTC
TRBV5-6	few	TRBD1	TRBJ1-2	CASSLRGQGLYGYTF	TGTGCCAGCAGCTTGAGGGGACAGGGTCTCTATGGCTACACCTTC
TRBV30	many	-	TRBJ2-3	CALTSLGWADTQYF	TGTGCCTTAACGTCCCTAGGGTGGGCAGATACGCAGTATTTT
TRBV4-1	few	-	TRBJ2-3	CASSTRRRGLLADTQYF	TGCGCCAGCAGCACTCGTAGGAGGGGGCTTCTAGCAGATACGCAGTATTTT
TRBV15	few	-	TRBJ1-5	CATSRNPLDPINQPQHF	TGTGCCACCAGCAGGAATCCCTTGGACCCGATTAATCAGCCCCAGCATTTT
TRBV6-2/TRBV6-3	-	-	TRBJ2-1	CASKQVYNEQFF	TGTGCCAGTAAACAGGTTTACAATGAGCAGTTCTTC
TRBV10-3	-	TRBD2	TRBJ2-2	CATTPLASGSTGELFF	TGTGCCACCACCCCACTAGCGTCAGGGTCCACCGGGGAGCTGTTTTTT
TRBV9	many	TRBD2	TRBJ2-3	CASSVASGGMDTQYF	TGTGCCAGCAGCGTTGCTAGCGGGGGAATGGATACGCAGTATTTT
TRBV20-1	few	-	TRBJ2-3	CSARDSSDTQYF	TGCAGTGCTAGAGATAGTTCAGATACGCAGTATTTT
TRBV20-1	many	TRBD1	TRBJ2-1	CSARGTGGSYNEQFF	TGCAGTGCTAGAGGGACAGGGGGCTCCTACAATGAGCAGTTCTTC
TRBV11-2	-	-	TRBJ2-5	CASRPQVQLVQETQYF	TGTGCCAGCAGACCACAGGTTCAATTGGTTCAAGAGACCCAGTACTTC
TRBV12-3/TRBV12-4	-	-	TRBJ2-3	CASSLSSWDTQYF	TGTGCCAGCAGTTTGTCGAGTTGGGATACGCAGTATTTT
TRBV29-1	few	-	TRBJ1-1	CSVARAPMNTEAFF	TGCAGCGTTGCCAGGGCCCCCATGAACACTGAAGCTTTCTTT
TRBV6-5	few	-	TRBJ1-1	CASSYGGEGPEAFF	TGTGCCAGCAGTTACGGGGGCGAGGGCCCTGAAGCTTTCTTT
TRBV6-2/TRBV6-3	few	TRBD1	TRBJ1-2	CASSYKTGIDYGYTF	TGTGCCAGCAGTTATAAGACAGGGATCGACTATGGCTACACCTTC
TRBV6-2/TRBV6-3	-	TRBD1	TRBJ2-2	CASSYRGTGTTGELFF	TGTGCCAGCAGTTATAGGGGGACAGGTACCACCGGGGAGCTGTTTTTT
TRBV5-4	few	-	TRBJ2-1	CASSLGDRLSEQFF	TGTGCCAGCAGCTTGGGTGACAGGCTGTCCGAGCAGTTCTTC
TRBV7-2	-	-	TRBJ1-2	CASSLMGDNYGYTF	TGTGCCAGCAGCTTAATGGGTGATAACTATGGCTACACCTTC